The 28 T cell receptor beta chains below all came from one sample that was sequenced in a study of blood T cells in healthy people across ages. It was with a sample-barcoded 5' primer and a J-beta primer mix that a second PCR of roughly 7 to 12 cycles was run. MiXCR, applied by TCRdb to the 5' RACE reads, yields one record per CDR3 protein. The sample contains about 1.5 million distinct CDR3 sequences, 35% to 45% of which appear only once. The sequencing sample was made of blood. The source is a woman younger than 35 in good health.

The chain uses TRBV10-3 and TRBJ1-2; possibly TRBD1 for D (6 bases). The ends were cut back, 3 bases at V and 4 bases at J, with 12 bases in the middle. Germline lookup yields CDR1 ENHRY and CDR2 SYGVKD. The CDR3 extends over 14 amino acids. Here the CDR3 reads CAISDQGGGYGYTF. The CDR3 coding sequence is TGTGCCATCAGTGATCAAGGGGGGGGCTATGGCTACACCTTC.

About this clonotype itself: Just one base apart from a much larger clone, this may be a read error. The rearrangement links TRBV3-1 to TRBJ1-3; D is ambiguous. This CDR3 is 12 amino acids long. Between the trimmed V and J ends, which lost 1 base and 6 bases, there was a span of 4 bases. The germline V gene encodes CDR1 LGHDT and CDR2 YNNKEL (reference sequence). DNA for the CDR3: TGTGCCAGCAGCCAAGCTGAAAACACCATATATTTT. Translating gives CASSQAENTIYF.

This clonotype was seen many times. This sequence joins TRBV6-5 and TRBJ2-3, with 12 bases matching TRBD2. The ends lost 4 bases at V and 2 bases at J; junction bases unmatched: 4. Germline CDR1 reads MNHEY; CDR2 reads SVGAGI. There are 16 residues in the CDR3. The CDR3 is CASSSLAGGITDTQYF. The CDR3, as DNA: TGTGCCAGCAGTTCCCTAGCGGGAGGGATCACAGATACGCAGTATTTT.

The rearrangement uses TRBV12-3 or TRBV12-4 and TRBJ2-3; possibly TRBD2 for D (5 bases). The CDR3 has 14 residues. With 7 bases removed from V and 1 base from J, the gap between germline ends came to 12 bases. This chain's CDR3 is CASTGVVRTDTQYF. As DNA, the CDR3 is TGTGCCAGCACCGGGGTGGTTCGCACAGATACGCAGTATTTT.

In DNA, the CDR3 is TGTGCTAGTGGTTTCCGATTCGGGACATTATCGGGCGAGCAGTACTTC. Its protein product is CASGFRFGTLSGEQYF. V usage is TRBV12-5 and J usage is TRBJ2-7, with D perhaps matching TRBD1 (6 bases). CDR3 length equals 16 residues. Germline CDR1 and CDR2: LGHNT and FRNRAP. The V and J ends lost 3 bases and 6 bases respectively, with 21 bases between them.

V is TRBV9 and J is TRBJ2-3; D is undetermined. The CDR3 sequence is 14 residues long. Trimming took off 4 bases at V and 4 bases at J, with 13 bases between the two ends. Germline CDR1 reads SGDLS; CDR2 reads YYNGEE. CDR3 sequence: CASSSVAIADTQYF. The CDR3 DNA is TGTGCCAGCAGCTCGGTCGCAATCGCAGATACGCAGTATTTT. The variable domain in full, with the rest retrieved from reference TRBV9 and TRBJ2-3, is DSGVTQTPKHLITATGQRVTLRCSPRSGDLSVYWYQQSLDQGLQFLIQYYNGEERAKGNILERFSAQQFPDLHSELNLSSLELGDSALYFCASSSVAIADTQYFGPGTRLTVL.

This chain joins TRBV29-1 and TRBJ1-2; no definite D call. Per germline, CDR1 SQVTM and CDR2 ANQGSEA. The CDR3 is 12 amino acids. Trimming left V 7 bases short and J 9 bases short, with 18 bases between. CDR3 sequence: CSAPGAGGSYTF. The CDR3 nucleotides are TGCAGCGCCCCCGGCGCAGGTGGAAGCTACACCTTC.

V is TRBV19 and J is TRBJ1-2; 9 positions agree with TRBD1. This CDR3 has 15 amino acids. Trimming at V came to 9 bases and at J to 7 bases, leaving 15 bases not matched to a gene. Per the germline V gene, CDR1 is LNHDA and CDR2 is SQIVND (reference sequence). CDR3 bases: TGTGCCAGCGATCCCGGGACAGGGCATCCTGGTGGCTACACCTTC. Translated: CASDPGTGHPGGYTF.

On this clonotype: One junction end disagrees with the germline gene, perhaps due to a read error. CDR3 DNA sequence: TGTGCCAGCAGGGGGGGAGCAAATGGAAAACTGTTTTTT. Encoded protein: CASRGGANGKLFF. The rearrangement joins TRBV7-9 to TRBJ1-4; D may be TRBD1 (5 bases). CDR1 and CDR2 (germline): SEHNR, FQNEAQ (reference sequence). The CDR3 totals 13 residues.

This clonotype occurred a few times. The V call is TRBV13, the J call TRBJ1-2; weak D call: TRBD1 (6 bases). Trimming took 1 base from V and 5 from J, leaving 14 bases between them. Germline V gene lookup returns CDR1 PRHDT and CDR2 FYEKMQ (reference sequence). This CDR3 is built from 15 residues. The CDR3 DNA is TGTGCCAGCAGCTTAGCTCGGGGGCGTTCGTATGGCTACACCTTC. It encodes CASSLARGRSYGYTF.

This clonotype was picked up a small number of times. This chain links TRBV5-1 with TRBJ1-2; 9 nucleotides match TRBD1. This CDR3 has 16 residues. J gave up 7 bases and V 4 bases, and 14 bases lay outside the gene matches. Germline V gene lookup returns CDR1 SGHRS and CDR2 YFSETQ. DNA of the CDR3: TGCGCCAGCAGCCCGGGAGATGGGACAGGGCTAGGTGGCTACACCTTC. It codes for CASSPGDGTGLGGYTF.

This clonotype was observed at least ten times. The gene calls are TRBV30 and TRBJ2-5, with TRBD2 matching over 8 bases. This CDR3 region has 14 residues. V shed 1 base and J 5 bases; nucleotides not matched to a gene: 6. CDR1 is GTSNPN and CDR2 is SVGIG in the germline V gene (reference sequence). The CDR3 sequence: CAWSAGLAGETQYF. The CDR3 DNA reads TGTGCCTGGAGTGCCGGGCTAGCGGGTGAGACCCAGTACTTC.

This clonotype was recorded a few times. The rearrangement links TRBV9 to TRBJ2-3; perhaps D is TRBD1 or TRBD2 (5 bases each). Germline V gene lookup returns CDR1 SGDLS and CDR2 YYNGEE. The CDR3 has 15 residues. V dropped 4 bases and J dropped 4 bases, with 16 bases sitting between them. The CDR3 sequence: CASSLSLRGADTQYF. The DNA for the CDR3 is TGTGCCAGCAGCCTAAGTTTGAGGGGAGCAGATACGCAGTATTTT. Supplemented by reference TRBV9 and TRBJ2-3, the full variable domain reads DSGVTQTPKHLITATGQRVTLRCSPRSGDLSVYWYQQSLDQGLQFLIQYYNGEERAKGNILERFSAQQFPDLHSELNLSSLELGDSALYFCASSLSLRGADTQYFGPGTRLTVL.

This chain's CDR3 is CASSFQGTTINTQYF. CDR3 bases: TGTGCCAGCAGTTTTCAGGGAACCACCATTAATACGCAGTATTTT. J is TRBJ2-3 and V is TRBV27, with D tentatively TRBD1 (5 bases). The V end was cut by 3 bases, the J end by 7 bases, with 17 bases between. CDR1 MNHEY and CDR2 SMNVEV come from the germline V gene (reference sequence). The CDR3 is made up of 15 amino acids.

Here the CDR3 reads CSARRDPSYNEQFF. CDR3 bases: TGCAGTGCTCGGCGGGATCCCTCCTACAATGAGCAGTTCTTC. The gene calls are TRBV20-1 and TRBJ2-1; tentative D call: TRBD2 (6 bases). Germline assignment: CDR1 DFQATT and CDR2 SNEGSKA (reference sequence). The CDR3 contains 14 residues. V dropped 5 bases and J dropped 0 bases, with 11 bases sitting between them.

This clonotype was detected only a few times. The rearrangement links TRBV10-3 to TRBJ1-4; tentatively, D is TRBD1 (5 bases). Trimming pared 10 bases from V and 8 bases from J, leaving 20 bases between. CDR1 ENHRY and CDR2 SYGVKD come from the germline V gene. The CDR3 has 14 amino acids. CDR3 amino acids: CATNNRDGREKLFF. CDR3 in DNA: TGTGCCACCAACAATAGGGACGGAAGGGAAAAACTGTTTTTT.

The chain has TRBV10-3 and TRBJ1-3; D gene unclear. V gave up 1 base and J gave up 0 bases, with 13 bases separating them. CDR1 and CDR2 (germline): ENHRY, SYGVKD. This CDR3 is built from 17 residues. The CDR3, as DNA: TGTGCCATCAGTGAGTTTGACATATCCTCCTCTGGAAACACCATATATTTT. Protein sequence: CAISEFDISSSGNTIYF.

The chain uses TRBV7-7 and TRBJ2-7; either TRBD1 or TRBD2 may fit D (5 bases each). CDR1 and CDR2 (germline): SSHAT, FNYEAQ (reference sequence). Trimming shortened V by 1 base and J by 2 bases, and 12 bases separated the two germline ends. CDR3 size: 15 residues. The CDR3 nucleotides read TGTGCCAGCAGCTTAGTGGGGACGGACACCTACGAGCAGTACTTC. This gives the protein CASSLVGTDTYEQYF.

The chain uses TRBV3-1 and TRBJ2-7; TRBD2 matches at 10 bases. V lost 0 bases, J lost 4 bases, and 6 bases stayed unmatched. This CDR3 spans 16 amino acids. CDR1 LGHDT and CDR2 YNNKEL come from the germline V gene (reference sequence). In nucleotides, the CDR3 is TGTGCCAGCAGCCAAGATAGAGGACTAGCGGTGTACGAGCAGTACTTC. This gives the protein CASSQDRGLAVYEQYF.

The table lists this clonotype with a few counts. The gene calls are TRBV12-3 or TRBV12-4 and TRBJ2-3; 7 nucleotides match TRBD2. This CDR3 has 15 residues. The J segment lost 2 bases and the V segment lost 6 bases, leaving 8 bases of the junction unmatched. CDR3 residues: CASSPSGAITDTQYF. The DNA for the CDR3 is TGTGCCAGCAGCCCGAGCGGGGCGATCACAGATACGCAGTATTTT.

The rearrangement links TRBV27 to TRBJ2-1, with D perhaps being TRBD1 or TRBD2 (5 bases each). There are 16 residues in the CDR3. From germline, CDR1 is MNHEY and CDR2 SMNVEV (reference sequence). Trimming took off 9 bases at V and 2 bases at J, with 20 bases between the two ends. CDR3 loop: CASSDGDPGPYNEQFF. The CDR3 coding sequence is TGTGCCAGTTCGGACGGGGACCCAGGGCCCTACAATGAGCAGTTCTTC.

The CDR3: CASSLTSGGGVNEQYF. DNA for the CDR3: TGTGCCAGCAGCTTAACTAGCGGGGGAGGGGTCAATGAGCAGTACTTC. V usage is TRBV7-2 and J usage is TRBJ2-7; 11 nucleotides align to TRBD2. There are 16 residues in the CDR3. Germline CDR1 reads SGHTA; CDR2 reads FQGNSA. The trim removed 2 bases at V and 7 bases at J, leaving 10 bases unmatched.

This chain connects TRBV10-3 to TRBJ2-3; D unclear. Deletions cut 3 bases from V and 4 bases from J, with 5 bases between. Germline V lookup: CDR1 ENHRY, CDR2 SYGVKD. This CDR3 region has 12 residues. This CDR3 is CAISEDSDTQYF. The CDR3 nucleotides are TGTGCCATCAGTGAAGACTCAGATACGCAGTATTTT.

The chain combines TRBV7-9 with TRBJ1-4; D is ambiguous. Germline values: CDR1 SEHNR, CDR2 FQNEAQ (reference sequence). Trimming took off 1 base at V and 9 bases at J, with 6 bases between the two ends. CDR3 size: 12 residues. CDR3 protein: CASSLDVQKLFF. The CDR3 coding sequence is TGTGCCAGCAGCTTAGATGTTCAAAAACTGTTTTTT.

Notes on this clonotype: The junction departs from germline at one end; a sequencing error may be responsible. V and J are TRBV12-3 or TRBV12-4 and TRBJ2-1; TRBD2 matches 14 bases. The CDR3 is 15 residues long. The CDR3 is CASSAGTSGRNGQFF. DNA for the CDR3: TGTGCCAGCAGTGCCGGGACTAGCGGGAGAAATGGGCAGTTCTTC.

This clonotype has more than one count but fewer than ten. The chain employs TRBV9 and TRBJ1-5; D possibly corresponds to TRBD1 (5 bases). Looked up from germline, CDR1 is SGDLS and CDR2 is YYNGEE. With 3 bases removed from V and 3 bases from J, the gap between germline ends came to 10 bases. CDR3 length: 14 residues. CDR3 protein: CASSAGEFNQPQHF. The CDR3 nucleotides are TGTGCCAGCAGCGCGGGGGAGTTCAATCAGCCCCAGCATTTT.

V and J are TRBV3-1 and TRBJ1-6, with D possibly being TRBD1 (6 bases). V was cut by 3 bases and J by 4 bases, with 19 bases left in between. Per germline, CDR1 LGHDT and CDR2 YNNKEL (reference sequence). This CDR3 region has 18 residues. As DNA, the CDR3 is TGTGCCAGCAGCCAGATTCCTAACTATACAGGGTATAATTCACCCCTCCACTTT. It codes for CASSQIPNYTGYNSPLHF.

This clonotype was found a few times. The rearrangement joins TRBV6-5 to TRBJ2-7, with no clear D. Deletions cut 2 bases from V and 3 bases from J, with 11 bases between. The CDR3 is 14 amino acids. The germline CDR1 and CDR2 sequences are MNHEY and SVGAGI. Here the CDR3 reads CASSYGKTGYEQYF. The DNA of the CDR3 is TGTGCCAGCAGTTACGGGAAAACGGGCTACGAGCAGTACTTC.